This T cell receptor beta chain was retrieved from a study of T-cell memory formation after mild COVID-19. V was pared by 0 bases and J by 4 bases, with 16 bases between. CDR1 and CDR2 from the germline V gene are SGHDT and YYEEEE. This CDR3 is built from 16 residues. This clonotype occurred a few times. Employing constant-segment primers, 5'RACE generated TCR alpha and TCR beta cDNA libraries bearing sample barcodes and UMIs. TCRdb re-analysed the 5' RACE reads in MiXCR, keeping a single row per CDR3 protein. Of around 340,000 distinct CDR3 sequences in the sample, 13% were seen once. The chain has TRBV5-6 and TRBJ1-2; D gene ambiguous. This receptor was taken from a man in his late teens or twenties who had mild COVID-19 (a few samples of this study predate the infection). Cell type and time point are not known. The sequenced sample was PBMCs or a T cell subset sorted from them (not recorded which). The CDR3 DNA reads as TGTGCCAGCAGCTTGGCCTTGGAGGGATTGGGCTATGGCTACACCTTC. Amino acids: CASSLALEGLGYGYTF.